This T cell receptor beta chain was sequenced in a study of blood T cell repertoires in COVID-19. Looking at the study overall: COVID-19 samples, acute and convalescent, were from the United States, Italy and Spain. PBMCs, B-cell-depleted T cells, or T cells provided the cDNA or gDNA that made up the material.

In the original analysis: Researchers report that nucleated cell counts were estimated from reference gene primer amplification. Profiling relied on immunoSEQ multiplex PCR, and the TCRdb table lists in-frame clones only, not all of them. D and trimming come from the DNA, and the V and J calls and clone size come from that table. The table lists about 23,000 clones, approximately 92% of them singletons. Trimming pared 10 bases from V and 2 bases from J, leaving 10 bases between. Germline V lookup: CDR1 SGHNT, CDR2 YYREEE (reference sequence). The CDR3 length is 11 residues. The source of this sequence is a human donor in a cohort sampled during active COVID-19. V usage is TRBV5-4 and J usage is TRBJ2-7, with a tentative D call TRBD2 (7 bases). The sequencing sample was made of peripheral blood. CDR3 nucleotides: TGTGCCGGGGGGGGGCCCTACGAGCAGTACTTC. Amino acids: CAGGGPYEQYF.